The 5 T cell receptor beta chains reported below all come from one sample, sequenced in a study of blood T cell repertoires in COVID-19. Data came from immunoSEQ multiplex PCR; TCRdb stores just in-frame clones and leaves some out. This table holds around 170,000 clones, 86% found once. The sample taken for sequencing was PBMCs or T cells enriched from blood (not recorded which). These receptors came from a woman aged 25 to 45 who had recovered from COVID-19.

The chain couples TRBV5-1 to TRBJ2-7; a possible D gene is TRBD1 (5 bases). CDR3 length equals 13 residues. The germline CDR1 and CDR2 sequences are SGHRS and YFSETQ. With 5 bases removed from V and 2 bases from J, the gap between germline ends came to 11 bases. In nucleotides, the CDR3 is TGCGCCAGCAGTCGGCGACAGACCTACGAGCAGTACTTC. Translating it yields CASSRRQTYEQYF.

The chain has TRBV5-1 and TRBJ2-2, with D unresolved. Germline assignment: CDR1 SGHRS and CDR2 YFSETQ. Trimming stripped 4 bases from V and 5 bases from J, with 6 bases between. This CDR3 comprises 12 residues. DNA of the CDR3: TGCGCCAGCAGCCGTCAGACCGGGGAGCTGTTTTTT. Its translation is CASSRQTGELFF.

The chain's CDR3 is CASSPSGFQETQYF. Here the CDR3 DNA reads TGTGCCAGCAGCCCATCCGGGTTCCAAGAGACCCAGTACTTC. V gene TRBV9 combines with J gene TRBJ2-5; D is uncertain. The CDR3 has 14 residues. Trimming pared 4 bases from V and 1 base from J, leaving 11 bases between. The germline V gene encodes CDR1 SGDLS and CDR2 YYNGEE. Drawing the rest from reference TRBV9 and TRBJ2-5, the complete variable domain is DSGVTQTPKHLITATGQRVTLRCSPRSGDLSVYWYQQSLDQGLQFLIQYYNGEERAKGNILERFSAQQFPDLHSELNLSSLELGDSALYFCASSPSGFQETQYFGPGTRLLVL.

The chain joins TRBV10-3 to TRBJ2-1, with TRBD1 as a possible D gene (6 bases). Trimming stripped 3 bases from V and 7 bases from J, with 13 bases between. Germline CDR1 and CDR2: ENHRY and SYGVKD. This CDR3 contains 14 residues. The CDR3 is CAISEGGVGNEQFF. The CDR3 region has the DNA TGTGCCATCAGTGAAGGGGGAGTAGGAAATGAGCAGTTCTTC.

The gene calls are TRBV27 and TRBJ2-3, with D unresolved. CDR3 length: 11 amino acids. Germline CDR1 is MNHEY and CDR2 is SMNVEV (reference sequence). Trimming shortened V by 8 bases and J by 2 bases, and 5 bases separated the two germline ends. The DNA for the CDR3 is TGTGCCAGCCGGTTCACAGATACGCAGTATTTT. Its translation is CASRFTDTQYF.